These 26 T cell receptor beta chains share one sample of origin, sequenced in a study of blood T cells in healthy people across ages (dated by TCRdb to about 2015). The library was built by means of 5' RACE. TCRdb records Illumina HiSeq 2500 as the sequencer. A second PCR of roughly 6 to 11 cycles was run with a J-beta primer mix and a sample-barcoded 5' primer. Using fastp trimming at Q25 and MiXCR clonotype assembly, TCRdb reanalyzed the public sequencing data and kept in-frame beta chains. Each entry is one CDR3 protein sequence, shown with its most common DNA and genes. Within this sample are hundreds of thousands of distinct CDR3 sequences, with roughly 32% of them counted one time only. Approximately 15% of the sample rests with the top ten. The sample was blood. All receptors derive from a woman older than 75 in good health. Donor details come from another sample of the same person, matched by shared clones.

This clonotype was counted many times. The chain joins TRBV10-3 to TRBJ2-1; 11 bases are a match to TRBD2. The CDR3 consists of 13 residues. V lost 6 bases to trimming and J lost 6 bases; unmatched junction nucleotides: 1. The V gene's germline CDR1 is ENHRY and CDR2 SYGVKD. The CDR3 is CAISGTSGNEQFF. For the CDR3, the DNA is TGTGCCATCAGCGGGACTAGCGGCAATGAGCAGTTCTTC.

This clonotype was recorded many times. The chain combines TRBV20-1 with TRBJ1-1; weak D call: TRBD1 (6 bases). Germline CDR1 reads DFQATT; CDR2 reads SNEGSKA (reference sequence). Between the trimmed V and J ends, which lost 0 bases and 3 bases, there was a span of 14 bases. The length of the CDR3 is 15 residues. CDR3 nucleotides: TGCAGTGCTAGAGATGGAAGGGGGGCAGACACTGAAGCTTTCTTT. Translated, it gives CSARDGRGADTEAFF.

This clonotype came up many times. The chain combines TRBV7-8 with TRBJ2-7; D remains ambiguous. Germline CDR1 is SGHVS and CDR2 is FQNEAQ. Between the trimmed V and J ends, which lost 0 bases and 0 bases, there was a span of 3 bases. This CDR3 region has 13 residues. The CDR3 spells CASSLADSYEQYF. CDR3 in DNA: TGTGCCAGCAGCTTAGCTGACTCCTACGAGCAGTACTTC.

This clonotype was seen repeatedly, ten times or more. This sequence joins TRBV10-3 and TRBJ1-2; 8 bases fit TRBD1. The CDR3 length is 14 residues. The germline V gene has CDR1 ENHRY and CDR2 SYGVKD. Trimming took 5 bases from V and 1 from J; bases not matched to a gene: 3. The CDR3 DNA follows: TGTGCCATCAGTCGGACAGGGATTAACTATGGCTACACCTTC. Amino acids: CAISRTGINYGYTF.

V gene TRBV29-1 combines with J gene TRBJ1-1; TRBD1 is a possible D gene (5 bases). Looked up from germline, CDR1 is SQVTM and CDR2 is ANQGSEA. V shed 1 base and J shed 10 bases, with 16 bases lying between them. The CDR3 has 13 amino acids. CDR3 nucleotides: TGCAGCGTTGAAGGGCAGGGTCGGATAGCAGCTTTCTTT. It codes for CSVEGQGRIAAFF.

As for this clonotype: As the CDR3 is not closed by the conserved phenylalanine or tryptophan, this likely results from a read error. This chain links TRBV15 with TRBJ2-3; tentatively, D is TRBD1 (5 bases). CDR1 is LNHNV and CDR2 is YYDKDF in the germline V gene (reference sequence). The CDR3 totals 14 residues. CDR3 region: CATSLRSYTGTQYC. The DNA for the CDR3 is TGTGCCACCAGCCTCCGGAGTTACACAGGTACGCAGTATTGT.

The rearrangement links TRBV20-1 to TRBJ1-3; 8 nucleotides line up with TRBD1. The CDR3 extends over 14 amino acids. Germline V gene lookup returns CDR1 DFQATT and CDR2 SNEGSKA (reference sequence). V gave up 5 bases and J gave up 2 bases; unmatched junction bases: 5. The DNA of the CDR3 is TGCAGTGCTGGGGCACAGGGGGCTGGAAACACCATATATTTT. Amino acids: CSAGAQGAGNTIYF.

This clonotype has ten or more counts. V usage is TRBV4-2 and J usage is TRBJ2-4; no clear D gene. The CDR3 spans 15 residues. Trimming took off 0 bases at V and 0 bases at J, with 6 bases between the two ends. Germline CDR1 is LGHNA and CDR2 is YNFKEQ. The CDR3 is CASSQESLAKNIQYF. The CDR3 bases are TGTGCCAGCAGCCAAGAATCATTAGCCAAAAACATTCAGTACTTC.

This clonotype was seen a few times. Since a much larger clone is just one base distant, this may be a read error. Here the CDR3 DNA reads TGTGCCAGCAGCTTAGTCAGACAAAGGACGGGGAATGAGCAGTACTTC. Translated: CASSLVRQRTGNEQYF. The chain combines TRBV7-9 with TRBJ2-5; D may be TRBD2 (5 bases). The V end was cut by 1 base, the J end by 11 bases, with 23 bases between. The CDR3 covers 16 residues. Per germline, CDR1 SEHNR and CDR2 FQNEAQ (reference sequence).

Note on this clonotype: This sequence may be a read error, since a much larger clone differs from it by one base. V gene TRBV7-9 combines with J gene TRBJ2-5, with D tentatively TRBD1 (6 bases). Germline assignment: CDR1 SEHNR and CDR2 FQNEAQ (reference sequence). The CDR3 has 14 amino acids. In nucleotides, the CDR3 is TGTACCAGCAGCCAAATGGACAGTCGAGAGACCCAGTACTTC. It codes for CTSSQMDSRETQYF. Full variable domain (outside the CDR3, taken from reference TRBV7-9 and TRBJ2-5): DTGVSQNPRHKITKRGQNVTFRCDPISEHNRLYWYRQTLGQGPEFLTYFQNEAQLEKSRLLSDRFSAERPKGSFSTLEIQRTEQGDSAMYLCTSSQMDSRETQYFGPGTRLLVL.

This clonotype was seen repeatedly, ten times or more. The chain has TRBV5-5 and TRBJ2-3, with D perhaps assigned TRBD1 or TRBD2 (5 bases each). The CDR3 has 14 amino acids. The germline gives CDR1 SGHKS, CDR2 YYEKEE (reference sequence). Trimming cost V 7 bases and J 6 bases, with 18 bases left between them. CDR3 protein: CASGAAARADTQYF. For the CDR3, the DNA is TGTGCCAGCGGGGCCGCAGCGAGGGCGGATACGCAGTATTTT.

This clonotype has a count of ten or more. The chain is built from TRBV5-4 and TRBJ2-1, with D perhaps matching TRBD2 (6 bases). Trimming stripped 0 bases from V and 4 bases from J, with 14 bases between. CDR3 size: 16 residues. CDR1 SGHNT and CDR2 YYREEE come from the germline V gene (reference sequence). The CDR3 protein is CASSLGSGRGYNEQFF. The CDR3 nucleotides read TGTGCCAGCAGCTTGGGTTCGGGTCGGGGGTACAATGAGCAGTTCTTC.

This clonotype has at least ten counts. The chain links TRBV12-1 to TRBJ2-5; the table calls TRBD1, which could not be checked here. TRBV12-1 is labeled a pseudogene. The CDR3 contains 15 residues. This chain's CDR3 is CASSPLLGSQETQYF. CDR3 sequence (DNA): TGTGCCAGCAGCCCCCTGCTGGGGAGCCAAGAGACCCAGTACTTC.

The chain carries TRBV5-1 and TRBJ1-1, with D perhaps matching TRBD1 (5 bases). Trimming pared 4 bases from V and 5 bases from J, leaving 18 bases between. CDR3 length equals 15 residues. Germline lookup yields CDR1 SGHRS and CDR2 YFSETQ. The CDR3 loop reads CASSTMGPTGTEAFF. CDR3 bases: TGCGCCAGCAGCACGATGGGACCTACGGGTACTGAAGCTTTCTTT.

To note about this clonotype: The junction and the germline gene differ at one end; a read error may be behind it. V is TRBV4-2 and J is TRBJ2-3; 8 bases line up with TRBD1. The CDR3 sequence is 15 residues long. Germline loops: CDR1 LGHNA, CDR2 YNFKEQ. DNA for the CDR3: TGTGCCGGCAGCCGAACAGGGGGGTTAACAGATACGCAGTATTTT. This sequence encodes CAGSRTGGLTDTQYF.

This clonotype has a count of ten or more. The V and J genes are TRBV11-2 and TRBJ2-6; the D gene is possibly TRBD2 (5 bases). Deletions cut 1 base from V and 0 bases from J, with 10 bases between. Germline V lookup: CDR1 SGHAT, CDR2 FQNNGV. This CDR3 region has 17 residues. The CDR3 bases are TGTGCCAGCAGCTTAGCCCTCCGGGGCTCTGGGGCCAACGTCCTGACTTTC. Its translation is CASSLALRGSGANVLTF.

The chain joins TRBV7-3 to TRBJ1-2; 8 nucleotides agree with TRBD1. The ends lost 1 base at V and 4 bases at J; junction bases unmatched: 8. Germline assignment: CDR1 SGHTA and CDR2 FQGTGA. The CDR3 is 16 residues long. The CDR3 nucleotides are TGTGCCAGCAGCTTAAACCCACAGGGGGGAGGCTATGGCTACACCTTC. Residues: CASSLNPQGGGYGYTF.

The table lists this clonotype with many counts. V is TRBV14 and J is TRBJ2-1; D gene ambiguous. The CDR3 sequence is 14 residues long. Between the trimmed V and J ends, which lost 4 bases and 6 bases, there was a span of 13 bases. Germline V lookup: CDR1 SGHDN, CDR2 FVKESK. The CDR3 here is CASSLMFGSNEQFF. The CDR3 DNA sequence: TGTGCCAGCAGCCTCATGTTCGGGTCCAATGAGCAGTTCTTC.

The chain links TRBV7-2 to TRBJ1-5; tentatively, D is TRBD1 (5 bases). CDR3 length: 14 amino acids. V shed 2 bases and J shed 6 bases, with 11 bases lying between them. Per the germline V gene, CDR1 is SGHTA and CDR2 is FQGNSA. CDR3 protein: CASSLSPGSQPQHF. The CDR3 DNA follows: TGTGCCAGCAGCTTATCTCCAGGGTCTCAGCCCCAGCATTTT.

Notes on this clonotype: At one end, the junction sequence differs from germline, possibly due to a read error. The chain couples TRBV7-7 to TRBJ2-2, with D perhaps assigned TRBD1 or TRBD2 (6 bases each). This CDR3 is built from 16 residues. Looked up from germline, CDR1 is SSHAT and CDR2 is FNYEAQ (reference sequence). CDR3 sequence (DNA): TGTGCTAGCAGCTTAGGGAGGACAGTGAACACCGGGGAGCTGTTTTTT. Protein: CASSLGRTVNTGELFF.

The sample holds many counts of this clonotype. The CDR3 sequence is CSASGQGPSGNQPQHF. CDR3 bases: TGCAGTGCTAGCGGGCAGGGCCCGTCGGGCAATCAGCCCCAGCATTTT. V is TRBV20-1 and J is TRBJ1-5; possible D gene TRBD1, 5 bases. CDR1 and CDR2 from the germline V gene are DFQATT and SNEGSKA (reference sequence). The CDR3 consists of 16 residues. V was clipped by 3 bases and J by 2 bases, with 17 bases between them.

The chain is built from TRBV5-1 and TRBJ2-1, with D unresolved. V lost 0 bases, J lost 1 base, and 8 bases lay in between. The CDR3 consists of 15 residues. Germline CDR1 and CDR2: SGHRS and YFSETQ. The CDR3 bases are TGCGCCAGCAGCTTGGGAGTGGAATCCTACAATGAGCAGTTCTTC. This sequence encodes CASSLGVESYNEQFF.

This chain links TRBV6-5 with TRBJ2-3; D might be TRBD2 (5 bases). V lost 2 bases and J lost 4, with 7 bases in between. This CDR3 has 13 amino acids. Germline V CDR1 and CDR2: MNHEY, SVGAGI. CDR3 nucleotides: TGTGCCAGCAGTTACGGCGGGTCAGATACGCAGTATTTT. It yields the protein CASSYGGSDTQYF.

This clonotype was recorded once. A much larger clone lies a single base off, so this may be a read error. This chain links TRBV4-1 with TRBJ2-1; no clear D gene. This CDR3 has 16 residues. CDR1 MGHRA and CDR2 YSYEKL come from the germline V gene. For the CDR3, the DNA is TGCACCAGCAGCACCCAAGGCCAGATTACTCTAAATGAGCAGTTCTTC. Its protein product is CTSSTQGQITLNEQFF.

This chain joins TRBV20-1 and TRBJ1-1, with D possibly matching TRBD1 (6 bases). The CDR3 length is 13 residues. V lost 1 base, J lost 0 bases, and 6 bases lay in between. The germline V gene encodes CDR1 DFQATT and CDR2 SNEGSKA (reference sequence). Written as DNA, the CDR3 is TGCAGTGCTAGAGGGGGGCTGAACACTGAAGCTTTCTTT. Amino acid sequence: CSARGGLNTEAFF.

This clonotype was found once. The chain recombines TRBV15 with TRBJ1-2; possibly TRBD1 for D (6 bases). Trimming took off 3 bases at V and 1 base at J, with 15 bases between the two ends. Germline V CDR1 and CDR2: LNHNV, YYDKDF (reference sequence). This CDR3 has 16 amino acids. CDR3 in amino acids: CATSSQLQGGNYGYTF. CDR3 nucleotides: TGTGCCACCAGCAGTCAATTACAGGGCGGTAACTATGGCTACACCTTC. Drawing the rest from reference TRBV15 and TRBJ1-2, the complete variable domain is DAMVIQNPRYQVTQFGKPVTLSCSQTLNHNVMYWYQQKSSQAPKLLFHYYDKDFNNEADTPDNFQSRRPNTSFCFLDIRSPGLGDTAMYLCATSSQLQGGNYGYTFGSGTRLTVV.